The next 32 T cell receptor beta chains were all read from a single sample in a study of OX40 agonist ivuxolimab in advanced cancers. The method was immunoSEQ multiplex PCR; TCRdb's version includes in-frame clones alone and lacks a portion of them. The sample includes 20,000 to 25,000 clones, approximately 80% seen only once; the top ten take around a quarter. The specimen comprised CD4+ or CD8+ T cells sorted from blood, sampled in a trial of the OX40 agonist ivuxolimab. The receptors shown here come from an adult with an advanced solid tumor such as melanoma, head and neck, liver or kidney cancer.

V usage is TRBV10-1 and J usage is TRBJ2-7; 10 nucleotides align to TRBD1. This CDR3 has 16 residues. The germline CDR1 and CDR2 sequences are WNHNN and SYGVQD (reference sequence). V lost 0 bases and J lost 2; bases outside the gene matches: 4. The DNA of the CDR3 is TGCGCCAGCAGTGAGTCGAGGGGACAGGGGACCTACGAGCAGTACTTC. Translation gives CASSESRGQGTYEQYF.

Turning to this clone: A single base is all that separates this from a far larger clone, so a read error is likely. The rearrangement links TRBV11-2 to TRBJ2-7; D remains unclear. Germline V lookup: CDR1 SGHAT, CDR2 FQNNGV. This CDR3 has 12 residues. V dropped 5 bases and J dropped 6 bases, with 11 bases sitting between them. Written as DNA, the CDR3 is TGTGCCAGCAGCCAGACTTTTTTCGAGCAGTACTTC. Translation: CASSQTFFEQYF.

The V gene is TRBV6-4, the J gene TRBJ2-2, with D unclear. Germline values: CDR1 MRHNA, CDR2 SNTAGT. The length of the CDR3 is 13 residues. The V and J ends lost 0 bases and 3 bases respectively, with 2 bases between them. The DNA of the CDR3 is TGTGCCAGCAGTGACTCCGACACCGGGGAGCTGTTTTTT. Encoded protein: CASSDSDTGELFF.

V and J are TRBV7-9 and TRBJ1-2; D is ambiguous. Trimming shortened V by 2 bases and J by 1 base, and 5 bases separated the two germline ends. The CDR3 contains 13 residues. Germline V gene data show CDR1 as SEHNR and CDR2 as FQNEAQ (reference sequence). This chain's CDR3 is CASSLQDNYGYTF. CDR3 sequence (DNA): TGTGCCAGCAGCTTACAGGATAACTATGGCTACACCTTC.

The chain links TRBV5-1 to TRBJ2-7, with a tentative D call TRBD2 (5 bases). The CDR3 is made up of 12 amino acids. Germline V gives CDR1 SGHRS, CDR2 YFSETQ. Trimming removed 2 bases from V and 4 bases from J, with 7 bases in between. This CDR3 reads CASSFSGYEQYF. CDR3 sequence (DNA): TGCGCCAGCAGCTTTTCGGGATACGAGCAGTACTTC.

This chain uses TRBV2 with TRBJ2-5; 9 nucleotides match TRBD2. The CDR3 contains 17 residues. Germline lookup yields CDR1 SNHLY and CDR2 FYNNEI. J lost 0 bases, V lost 1 base, and 6 bases had no gene match. The CDR3 DNA reads TGTGCCAGCAGTGAAGAGAGTAGCGGGGGCTACCAAGAGACCCAGTACTTC. Its protein product is CASSEESSGGYQETQYF.

The rearrangement links TRBV5-6 to TRBJ2-1, with D unclear. Germline CDR1 and CDR2: SGHDT and YYEEEE. V was trimmed by 0 bases and J by 0 bases, leaving 10 bases between them. The CDR3 extends over 16 amino acids. CDR3 sequence reads: CASSLDGRFSYNEQFF. The CDR3 nucleotides read TGTGCCAGCAGCTTGGATGGACGGTTCTCCTACAATGAGCAGTTCTTC.

This clone has more than one count but fewer than ten. The V gene is TRBV19, the J gene TRBJ2-1; no definite D call. Germline CDR1 reads LNHDA; CDR2 reads SQIVND (reference sequence). This CDR3 spans 15 amino acids. The V end was cut by 0 bases, the J end by 7 bases, with 13 bases between. CDR3: CASSIDNGFGNEQFF. The CDR3 region has the DNA TGTGCCAGTAGTATAGATAACGGATTTGGTAATGAGCAGTTCTTC.

The V gene is TRBV11-3, the J gene TRBJ2-2; TRBD2 matches 9 bases. With 4 bases clipped from V and 4 bases from J, the junction kept 4 bases outside the gene matches. The germline V gene encodes CDR1 SGHNT and CDR2 YENEEA. This CDR3 is 15 amino acids long. This chain's CDR3 is CASSSSGIVTGELFF. CDR3 in DNA: TGTGCCAGCAGCTCTAGCGGGATCGTCACCGGGGAGCTGTTTTTT.

CDR3 in DNA: TGTGCCAGCAGCCAGTTCTTTGGGGGTCGGGACAATGAGCAGTTCTTC. As protein: CASSQFFGGRDNEQFF. The chain carries TRBV14 and TRBJ2-1, with D possibly being TRBD1 or TRBD2 (5 bases each). Trimming cost V 3 bases and J 5 bases, with 17 bases left between them. Germline V gene data show CDR1 as SGHDN and CDR2 as FVKESK. CDR3 length equals 16 residues. Looking up the rest from reference TRBV14 and TRBJ2-1 gives the full variable domain: EAGVTQFPSHSVIEKGQTVTLRCDPISGHDNLYWYRRVMGKEIKFLLHFVKESKQDESGMPNNRFLAERTGGTYSTLKVQPAELEDSGVYFCASSQFFGGRDNEQFFGPGTRLTVL.

The chain recombines TRBV15 with TRBJ1-1; D is perhaps TRBD1 (6 bases). The CDR3 is 15 residues long. V dropped 3 bases and J dropped 1 base, with 12 bases sitting between them. The germline CDR1 and CDR2 sequences are LNHNV and YYDKDF (reference sequence). The CDR3 loop is CATSSPSGQNTEAFF. DNA of the CDR3: TGTGCCACCAGCAGTCCCTCGGGACAGAACACTGAAGCTTTCTTT.

V is TRBV30 and J is TRBJ1-4; D is possibly TRBD1 (6 bases). Germline CDR1 reads GTSNPN; CDR2 reads SVGIG (reference sequence). The V and J ends lost 5 bases and 4 bases respectively, with 11 bases between them. CDR3 length equals 13 residues. The CDR3 region has the DNA TGTGCCTGGGCACAGGGCAGTAATGAAAAACTGTTTTTT. Translation: CAWAQGSNEKLFF.

This clone was counted many times. Additional DNA sequences in this sample encode the identical CDR3. V and J are TRBV6-1 and TRBJ2-3, with D tentatively TRBD1 (6 bases). V was trimmed by 6 bases and J by 4 bases, leaving 11 bases between them. The CDR3 runs 13 residues. The V gene's germline CDR1 is MNHNS and CDR2 SASEGT. The CDR3 is CASSAGDADTQYF. The CDR3 nucleotides read TGTGCCAGCAGCGCAGGGGACGCAGATACGCAGTATTTT.

The CDR3 spells CASSESDDKAEAFF. In DNA form, the CDR3 reads TGTGCCAGCAGCGAGAGCGACGATAAGGCTGAAGCTTTCTTT. The chain joins TRBV6-4 to TRBJ1-1; D gene ambiguous. V lost 6 bases to trimming and J lost 6 bases, with 17 bases between them. Germline V gene lookup returns CDR1 MRHNA and CDR2 SNTAGT. The CDR3 runs to 14 residues.

DNA for the CDR3: TGTGCCAGCAGTTCAGGGGTTACCTACGAGCAGTACTTC. Its translation: CASSSGVTYEQYF. This rearrangement joins TRBV27 to TRBJ2-7; a weak D match, TRBD1 (6 bases). In germline, CDR1 is MNHEY, CDR2 SMNVEV (reference sequence). This CDR3 is built from 13 residues. V gave up 4 bases and J gave up 2 bases, with 9 bases separating them.

The rearrangement uses TRBV28 and TRBJ2-7; 9 bases are shared with TRBD1. Germline V CDR1 and CDR2: MDHEN, SYDVKM. This CDR3 has 14 residues. Unmatched junction bases numbered 8, after V lost 6 bases and J lost 5 bases. CDR3 region: CASSGTGLGNEQYF. In nucleotides, the CDR3 is TGTGCCAGCAGCGGGACAGGGCTAGGGAACGAGCAGTACTTC.

The V and J genes are TRBV5-5 and TRBJ2-4, with TRBD2 as a possible D gene (5 bases). Germline V gene data show CDR1 as SGHKS and CDR2 as YYEKEE (reference sequence). CDR3 length equals 16 residues. V lost 2 bases and J 0 bases, leaving 12 bases between the germline ends. The CDR3, as DNA: TGTGCCAGCAGCTTAAGTGGCGGGCTAGCCAAAAACATTCAGTACTTC. It encodes CASSLSGGLAKNIQYF.

This rearrangement joins TRBV9 to TRBJ2-2, with D perhaps matching TRBD2 (5 bases). CDR1 and CDR2 (germline): SGDLS, YYNGEE. Trimming cost V 3 bases and J 2 bases, with 14 bases left between them. The CDR3 loop spans 16 amino acids. CDR3 nucleotide sequence: TGTGCCAGCAGCGGGCAGTTGTCGGGAAACACCGGGGAGCTGTTTTTT. Its protein product is CASSGQLSGNTGELFF.

The chain carries TRBV2 and TRBJ1-1; 9 bases align to TRBD1. The V and J ends lost 0 bases and 4 bases, in that order; junction bases with no gene match: 12. In germline, CDR1 is SNHLY, CDR2 FYNNEI. There are 18 residues in the CDR3. The CDR3: CASSEAPGQGFGGTEAFF. The CDR3, as DNA: TGTGCCAGCAGTGAAGCCCCGGGACAGGGTTTTGGCGGCACTGAAGCTTTCTTT.

The rearrangement joins TRBV10-1 to TRBJ2-3; 9 bases map to TRBD2. V was pared by 5 bases and J by 2 bases, with 11 bases of the junction left unmatched. The length of the CDR3 is 17 residues. CDR1 WNHNN and CDR2 SYGVQD come from the germline V gene (reference sequence). The chain's CDR3 is CASSLEREAAFTDTQYF. The CDR3 DNA is TGCGCCAGCAGTCTTGAGCGGGAGGCCGCTTTCACAGATACGCAGTATTTT.

This sequence joins TRBV28 and TRBJ2-5; 11 bases align to TRBD1. CDR1 and CDR2 from the germline V gene are MDHEN and SYDVKM. V gave up 5 bases and J gave up 5 bases; unmatched junction bases: 7. The CDR3 has 15 residues. The CDR3 DNA follows: TGTGCCAGCAGTCCCCGGACAGGGGGCGAGGAGACCCAGTACTTC. It codes for CASSPRTGGEETQYF.

The chain recombines TRBV18 with TRBJ2-3; weak D call: TRBD2 (6 bases). CDR1 is KGHSH and CDR2 is LQKENI in the germline V gene. The CDR3 runs to 15 residues. The V end was cut by 2 bases, the J end by 0 bases, with 9 bases between. DNA for the CDR3: TGTGCCAGCTCACCAGAGCGGGTAAGCACAGATACGCAGTATTTT. This translates into CASSPERVSTDTQYF.

In this sample, this clone turned up many times. This rearrangement joins TRBV4-1 to TRBJ1-5; D unclear. Trimming took 4 bases from V and 8 from J, leaving 12 bases between them. Germline values: CDR1 MGHRA, CDR2 YSYEKL. The CDR3 consists of 13 residues. CDR3 loop: CASSPKVLEPQHF. CDR3 sequence (DNA): TGCGCCAGCAGCCCAAAAGTCCTGGAGCCCCAGCATTTT.

This clone was found once. This chain uses TRBV7-9 with TRBJ1-4, with D possibly being TRBD1 (6 bases). V lost 6 bases to trimming and J lost 8 bases, with 10 bases between them. The germline V gene has CDR1 SEHNR and CDR2 FQNEAQ (reference sequence). This CDR3 region has 12 residues. CDR3 in DNA: TGTGCCAGCAGTTCCGGACAGGAAAAACTGTTTTTT. It yields the protein CASSSGQEKLFF. The full variable domain, in which reference TRBV7-9 and TRBJ1-4 provide the parts outside the CDR3, is DTGVSQNPRHKITKRGQNVTFRCDPISEHNRLYWYRQTLGQGPEFLTYFQNEAQLEKSRLLSDRFSAERPKGSFSTLEIQRTEQGDSAMYLCASSSGQEKLFFGSGTQLSVL.

The chain carries TRBV6-1 and TRBJ2-1; D gene unclear. CDR1 and CDR2 from the germline V gene are MNHNS and SASEGT. V gave up 0 bases and J gave up 3 bases, with 12 bases separating them. CDR3 size: 16 residues. This CDR3 is CASSEAQASYYNEQFF. Written as DNA, the CDR3 is TGTGCCAGCAGTGAAGCTCAAGCATCCTACTACAATGAGCAGTTCTTC.

V usage is TRBV7-9 and J usage is TRBJ2-5, with 8 bases identical to TRBD1. Germline V lookup: CDR1 SEHNR, CDR2 FQNEAQ (reference sequence). CDR3 size: 14 residues. Germline trimming cut 3 bases from V and 2 bases from J; bases unmatched to any gene: 2. In DNA, the CDR3 is TGTGCCAGCAGCTTGGGGACAGGTCAAGAGACCCAGTACTTC. Translated, it gives CASSLGTGQETQYF. Based on the CDR3 plus reference TRBV7-9 and TRBJ2-5, the full variable domain is DTGVSQNPRHKITKRGQNVTFRCDPISEHNRLYWYRQTLGQGPEFLTYFQNEAQLEKSRLLSDRFSAERPKGSFSTLEIQRTEQGDSAMYLCASSLGTGQETQYFGPGTRLLVL.

The J gene is TRBJ1-1, the V gene TRBV11-2; no clear D gene. Germline CDR1 and CDR2: SGHAT and FQNNGV. The CDR3 runs 13 residues. Trimming took off 5 bases at V and 0 bases at J, with 7 bases between the two ends. The DNA of the CDR3 is TGTGCCAGCAGCCCCGGGATGAACACTGAAGCTTTCTTT. Its protein product is CASSPGMNTEAFF.

The chain carries TRBV5-4 and TRBJ2-7, with 7 bases lining up with TRBD2. The ends lost 3 bases at V and 5 bases at J; junction bases unmatched: 2. This CDR3 spans 12 amino acids. The germline gives CDR1 SGHNT, CDR2 YYREEE (reference sequence). The CDR3 here is CASSWGGDEQYF. CDR3 bases: TGTGCCAGCAGCTGGGGGGGGGACGAGCAGTACTTC.

This chain joins TRBV11-2 and TRBJ1-2; no definite D call. This CDR3 spans 14 amino acids. V was cut by 3 bases and J by 9 bases, with 17 bases left in between. Germline-derived CDR1 and CDR2 are SGHAT and FQNNGV. The CDR3 here is CASSFGSPSESYTF. CDR3 DNA sequence: TGTGCCAGCAGCTTTGGCAGCCCTAGTGAGAGCTACACCTTC. Together with reference TRBV11-2 and TRBJ1-2, the CDR3 gives the full variable domain: EAGVAQSPRYKIIEKRQSVAFWCNPISGHATLYWYQQILGQGPKLLIQFQNNGVVDDSQLPKDRFSAERLKGVDSTLKIQPAKLEDSAVYLCASSFGSPSESYTFGSGTRLTVV.

The rearrangement links TRBV30 to TRBJ2-7, with TRBD1 matching over 12 bases. Germline lookup yields CDR1 GTSNPN and CDR2 SVGIG (reference sequence). CDR3 length: 11 residues. J was trimmed by 6 bases and V by 8 bases; bases with no gene match: 2. CDR3 protein: CAGTGGGEQYF. CDR3 sequence (DNA): TGTGCCGGGACAGGGGGCGGCGAGCAGTACTTC.

The V and J genes are TRBV27 and TRBJ1-2; D remains unclear. The germline V and J ends were trimmed by 7 bases and 2 bases, with 17 bases remaining between them. The length of the CDR3 is 15 residues. CDR1 is MNHEY, CDR2 SMNVEV, per germline (reference sequence). CDR3 region: CASTSAGQLNYGYTF. The CDR3 region has the DNA TGTGCCAGCACCTCGGCCGGGCAGTTGAACTATGGCTACACCTTC.

The V gene is TRBV7-3, the J gene TRBJ2-1; 9 bases are a match to TRBD1. V trimming: 6 bases; J trimming: 6 bases; junction bases outside the gene matches: 9. Germline V CDR1 and CDR2: SGHTA, FQGTGA. The CDR3 consists of 15 residues. The CDR3 here is CASSIGQGTLNEQFF. Here the CDR3 DNA reads TGTGCCAGCAGTATCGGACAGGGGACCCTCAATGAGCAGTTCTTC. Complete variable domain (other parts from reference TRBV7-3 and TRBJ2-1): GAGVSQTPSNKVTEKGKYVELRCDPISGHTALYWYRQSLGQGPEFLIYFQGTGAADDSGLPNDRFFAVRPEGSVSTLKIQRTERGDSAVYLCASSIGQGTLNEQFFGPGTRLTVL.